This section outlines one T cell receptor (beta chain) sequence together with its context. This record comes from a study of cytomegalovirus exposure and HLA in healthy donors. As for the study in general: The roughly 660 first-cohort repertoires shared a platform with the 130 or so validation repertoires, as reported in a later analysis.

The V gene's germline CDR1 is SGHRS and CDR2 YFSETQ. Trimming removed 3 bases at V and 0 bases at J, with 10 bases between. CDR3 length: 15 amino acids. Data came from immunoSEQ multiplex PCR; TCRdb stores just in-frame clones and leaves some out. This sample carries 100,000 to 150,000 clones, 88% of them seen once, and the ten largest clones take less than 1.5%. The sequence came from a man aged 30-40 years in good health and CMV-seronegative. The material sequenced was PBMCs. The V gene is TRBV5-1, the J gene TRBJ2-1; weak D call: TRBD2 (5 bases). This CDR3 reads CASSSSRSSYNEQFF. The CDR3 nucleotides are TGCGCCAGCAGCTCTAGCCGAAGCTCCTACAATGAGCAGTTCTTC.